These 32 T cell receptor beta chains originate from one sample sequenced in a study of blood T cell repertoires in COVID-19. Generated by immunoSEQ multiplex PCR, the TCRdb table keeps only in-frame clones and is missing some. Of a few hundred thousand clones detected, over 75% appear once; the ten largest clones hold roughly 4.5%. The sequenced sample consisted of PBMCs or T cells enriched from blood (not recorded which). All receptors come from a man aged 25 to 45 with acute COVID-19.

In this sample, this clone turned up a few times. V and J are TRBV19 and TRBJ1-2, with D maybe TRBD1 (6 bases). CDR1 and CDR2 from the germline V gene are LNHDA and SQIVND (reference sequence). Trimming pared 5 bases from V and 4 bases from J, leaving 8 bases between. The CDR3 consists of 12 residues. CDR3 loop: CASSPDSYGYTF. As DNA, the CDR3 is TGTGCCAGTAGTCCGGACAGCTATGGCTACACCTTC.

This chain joins TRBV6-5 and TRBJ2-2; D call uncertain. Germline V gene lookup returns CDR1 MNHEY and CDR2 SVGAGI. Deletions cut 6 bases from V and 8 bases from J, with 16 bases between. The length of the CDR3 is 14 residues. CDR3 in amino acids: CASRESKRPGELFF. In DNA, the CDR3 is TGTGCCAGCAGGGAGTCTAAAAGACCGGGGGAGCTGTTTTTT.

The V gene is TRBV19, the J gene TRBJ2-7; TRBD2 matches 7 bases. There are 14 residues in the CDR3. CDR1 and CDR2 from the germline V gene are LNHDA and SQIVND (reference sequence). The junction had 4 bases not matched to a gene; V was cut back by 3 bases and J by 2 bases. DNA for the CDR3: TGTGCCAGTAGTATTGGCGGGGGAGCCTACGAGCAGTACTTC. This encodes CASSIGGGAYEQYF.

J is TRBJ2-3 and V is TRBV4-2; TRBD2 matches at 12 bases. The V gene's germline CDR1 is LGHNA and CDR2 YNFKEQ. The CDR3 spans 16 residues. V lost 3 bases and J lost 3; bases outside the gene matches: 4. CDR3 sequence: CASSHLAGGLTDTQYF. In nucleotides, the CDR3 is TGTGCCAGCAGCCACCTAGCGGGGGGGCTAACAGATACGCAGTATTTT.

The chain couples TRBV5-1 to TRBJ1-5; no definite D call. Germline V CDR1 and CDR2: SGHRS, YFSETQ. CDR3 length: 15 amino acids. V was pared by 5 bases and J by 3 bases, with 15 bases between. The CDR3 nucleotides read TGCGCCAGCAGGCTATCCCCGTCCTTCAATCAGCCCCAGCATTTT. This codes for CASRLSPSFNQPQHF. The full variable domain, its missing parts supplied by reference TRBV5-1 and TRBJ1-5, is KAGVTQTPRYLIKTRGQQVTLSCSPISGHRSVSWYQQTPGQGLQFLFEYFSETQRNKGNFPGRFSGRQFSNSRSEMNVSTLELGDSALYLCASRLSPSFNQPQHFGDGTRLSIL.

This clone has only one observation. The chain carries TRBV3-1 (or the pseudogene TRBV3-2) and TRBJ1-2; 8 bases align to TRBD1. J was trimmed by 8 bases and V by 1 base; bases with no gene match: 12. Germline lookup yields CDR1 LGHDT and CDR2 YNNKEL (reference sequence). The CDR3 has 16 amino acids. CDR3 in DNA: TGTGCCAGCAGCCAAGGAGACAGGGGCCCTTGGGGCGGCTACACCTTC. Translating it yields CASSQGDRGPWGGYTF.

This clone was seen a handful of times. V is TRBV7-2 and J is TRBJ2-7; 12 positions match TRBD2. With 4 bases clipped from V and 4 bases from J, the junction kept 14 bases outside the gene matches. The length of the CDR3 is 18 residues. Germline assignment: CDR1 SGHTA and CDR2 FQGNSA. CDR3 nucleotides: TGTGCCAGCAGCTACGGACTAGCGGGGATCCGTCTCCCGTACGAGCAGTACTTC. Translating gives CASSYGLAGIRLPYEQYF.

J is TRBJ2-5 and V is TRBV7-6, with 9 positions matching TRBD2. Looked up from germline, CDR1 is SGHVS and CDR2 is FNYEAQ. CDR3 size: 16 residues. V lost 5 bases, J lost 4 bases, and 11 bases stayed unmatched. The chain's CDR3 is CASSAWWRGGAETQYF. In DNA, the CDR3 is TGTGCCAGCAGCGCCTGGTGGCGGGGGGGAGCAGAGACCCAGTACTTC.

This sequence joins TRBV11-2 and TRBJ1-6, with 7 bases that match TRBD1. The CDR3 runs 18 residues. Trimming removed 3 bases from V and 2 bases from J; junction bases left unmatched: 10. Germline values: CDR1 SGHAT, CDR2 FQNNGV. The CDR3 region has the DNA TGTGCCAGCAGCTTTAGCCCGAACAGGGGTCCCTATAATTCACCCCTCCACTTT. Translation gives CASSFSPNRGPYNSPLHF.

The chain is built from TRBV2 and TRBJ2-1, with a possible D match to TRBD2 (5 bases). The ends were cut back, 9 bases at V and 10 bases at J, with 22 bases in the middle. Germline assignment: CDR1 SNHLY and CDR2 FYNNEI. CDR3 length: 14 amino acids. The CDR3 DNA sequence: TGTGCCAGTCGGGCGGACGGCGACGAGGGAGAGCAGTTCTTC. Translation gives CASRADGDEGEQFF.

V and J are TRBV15 and TRBJ2-5; tentative D call: TRBD1 (5 bases). The V gene lost 3 bases and the J gene lost 1 base, with 9 bases spanning the gap. This CDR3 is built from 14 residues. The germline V gene encodes CDR1 LNHNV and CDR2 YYDKDF (reference sequence). For the CDR3, the DNA is TGTGCCACCAGCAGTACAGGATTCCAAGAGACCCAGTACTTC. Its translation: CATSSTGFQETQYF. Full variable domain (missing parts from reference TRBV15 and TRBJ2-5): DAMVIQNPRYQVTQFGKPVTLSCSQTLNHNVMYWYQQKSSQAPKLLFHYYDKDFNNEADTPDNFQSRRPNTSFCFLDIRSPGLGDTAMYLCATSSTGFQETQYFGPGTRLLVL.

The chain has TRBV5-4 and TRBJ2-1, with TRBD1 identical over 9 bases. This CDR3 has 16 amino acids. Germline V gene sequence: CDR1 SGHNT, CDR2 YYREEE (reference sequence). V lost 0 bases, J lost 7 bases, and 8 bases stayed unmatched. CDR3 protein: CASSLEGTGLSNEQFF. The CDR3, as DNA: TGTGCCAGCAGCTTGGAAGGGACAGGGTTGAGTAATGAGCAGTTCTTC.

The V and J genes are TRBV19 and TRBJ1-5; TRBD1 aligns across 9 bases. The CDR3 loop spans 13 amino acids. Germline-derived CDR1 and CDR2 are LNHDA and SQIVND (reference sequence). J was trimmed by 5 bases and V by 9 bases; bases with no gene match: 5. The CDR3 DNA reads TGTGCCAGCGCGGGACAGGGATATCAGCCCCAGCATTTT. This encodes CASAGQGYQPQHF.

The J gene is TRBJ2-2, the V gene TRBV6-4; weak D call: TRBD1 (5 bases). Looked up from germline, CDR1 is MRHNA and CDR2 is SNTAGT. V lost 8 bases and J 4 bases, leaving 8 bases between the germline ends. The CDR3 is 12 amino acids. For the CDR3, the DNA is TGTGCCAGCGTTACAGGCACCGGGGAGCTGTTTTTT. It encodes CASVTGTGELFF.

This chain connects TRBV15 to TRBJ2-5, with 7 bases fitting TRBD2. J was trimmed by 0 bases and V by 5 bases; bases with no gene match: 9. The germline V gene encodes CDR1 LNHNV and CDR2 YYDKDF (reference sequence). CDR3 length: 16 amino acids. CDR3 sequence reads: CATSPLGGGYQETQYF. In DNA, the CDR3 is TGTGCCACCAGCCCCCTTGGGGGGGGATACCAAGAGACCCAGTACTTC.

The chain is built from TRBV5-4 and TRBJ1-2, with 9 bases fitting TRBD1. The J segment lost 0 bases and the V segment lost 5 bases, leaving 11 bases of the junction unmatched. Germline V CDR1 and CDR2: SGHNT, YYREEE (reference sequence). The CDR3 spans 17 residues. The CDR3 DNA sequence: TGTGCCAGCAGTCCCGGGACAGGGTTAGAGTCTAACTATGGCTACACCTTC. It translates to CASSPGTGLESNYGYTF.

V gene TRBV28 combines with J gene TRBJ1-2; possibly TRBD1 for D (6 bases). CDR1 and CDR2 from the germline V gene are MDHEN and SYDVKM. The CDR3 sequence is 13 residues long. The V and J ends lost 3 bases and 7 bases respectively, with 12 bases between them. The CDR3 DNA sequence: TGTGCCAGCAGTTTTTGGGCAGGGGCTGGCTACACCTTC. Protein: CASSFWAGAGYTF.

The rearrangement joins TRBV3-1 (or the pseudogene TRBV3-2) to TRBJ2-3; 15 bases agree with TRBD2. V shed 5 bases, J shed 4 bases, and the junction held 7 bases outside the gene matches. The CDR3 spans 17 residues. Per germline, CDR1 LGHDT and CDR2 YNNKEL (reference sequence). The DNA for the CDR3 is TGTGCCAGCAGCGGGCGGACTAGCGGGGGGGCCGCAGATACGCAGTATTTT. Encoded protein: CASSGRTSGGAADTQYF.

The J gene is TRBJ1-6, the V gene TRBV4-1; 8 nucleotides agree with TRBD1. Germline-derived CDR1 and CDR2 are MGHRA and YSYEKL. The CDR3 sequence is 15 residues long. Trimming removed 1 base from V and 9 bases from J; junction bases left unmatched: 5. CDR3 amino acids: CASSQAGTGGSPLHF. For the CDR3, the DNA is TGCGCCAGCAGCCAAGCTGGGACAGGAGGTTCACCCCTCCACTTT.

The CDR3 protein is CSVGMGSGTSGGNEQFF. In DNA, the CDR3 is TGCAGCGTGGGAATGGGGTCCGGGACTAGCGGGGGCAATGAGCAGTTCTTC. This chain joins TRBV29-1 and TRBJ2-1; TRBD2 aligns across 14 bases. The V gene's germline CDR1 is SQVTM and CDR2 ANQGSEA. After removal of 6 bases from V and 6 bases from J, the junction contained 13 bases not matched to a gene. This CDR3 comprises 17 residues.

V gene TRBV12-5 combines with J gene TRBJ2-7, with no clear D. V lost 6 bases and J 3 bases, leaving 9 bases between the germline ends. Germline assignment: CDR1 LGHNT and CDR2 FRNRAP. This CDR3 comprises 12 residues. The CDR3: CASGPGYYEQYF. The CDR3 DNA reads as TGTGCTAGTGGACCCGGTTACTACGAGCAGTACTTC.

The chain couples TRBV4-1 to TRBJ1-3; D call uncertain. The CDR3 runs to 13 residues. V was pared by 2 bases and J by 3 bases, with 5 bases between. Germline assignment: CDR1 MGHRA and CDR2 YSYEKL. The DNA of the CDR3 is TGCGCCAGCAGCCAACCAGTTGGAAACACCATATATTTT. Its translation is CASSQPVGNTIYF.

This clone was counted between two and nine times. The J gene is TRBJ2-1, the V gene TRBV10-3, with 8 bases lining up with TRBD1. This CDR3 comprises 15 residues. The germline gives CDR1 ENHRY, CDR2 SYGVKD. After removal of 10 bases from V and 0 bases from J, the junction contained 8 bases not matched to a gene. The CDR3 DNA sequence: TGTGCCACGAAACAGGGGGAGACCTCCTACAATGAGCAGTTCTTC. It codes for CATKQGETSYNEQFF.

The chain recombines TRBV6-1 with TRBJ2-3; 13 nucleotides line up with TRBD2. J gave up 3 bases and V 4 bases, and 7 bases lay outside the gene matches. This CDR3 is 17 amino acids long. CDR1 MNHNS and CDR2 SASEGT come from the germline V gene. CDR3 sequence: CASSARLAGGLTDTQYF. The CDR3 DNA follows: TGTGCCAGCAGTGCCAGACTAGCGGGGGGCCTAACAGATACGCAGTATTTT.

V is TRBV7-9 and J is TRBJ2-1; D may be TRBD2 (5 bases). Germline CDR1 SEHNR, CDR2 FQNEAQ (reference sequence). This CDR3 is 13 amino acids long. V lost 0 bases, J lost 7 bases, and 7 bases lay in between. CDR3 protein: CASSLARGNEQFF. CDR3 DNA sequence: TGTGCCAGCAGCTTAGCGCGAGGGAATGAGCAGTTCTTC. The full variable domain, completed using reference TRBV7-9 and TRBJ2-1, is DTGVSQNPRHKITKRGQNVTFRCDPISEHNRLYWYRQTLGQGPEFLTYFQNEAQLEKSRLLSDRFSAERPKGSFSTLEIQRTEQGDSAMYLCASSLARGNEQFFGPGTRLTVL.

This chain links TRBV27 with TRBJ1-2; 7 positions agree with TRBD1. V shed 4 bases and J 8 bases; nucleotides not matched to a gene: 13. The CDR3 runs 15 residues. In germline, CDR1 is MNHEY, CDR2 SMNVEV (reference sequence). The CDR3 DNA reads as TGTGCCAGCAGTTCGACTTCGACAGGGTGGCGCGGCTACACCTTC. Encoded protein: CASSSTSTGWRGYTF.

In this sample, this clone turned up once. The rearrangement joins TRBV18 to TRBJ1-5; D is undetermined. The germline V gene encodes CDR1 KGHSH and CDR2 LQKENI. Trimming removed 0 bases from V and 2 bases from J, with 11 bases in between. This CDR3 is built from 16 residues. The DNA of the CDR3 is TGTGCCAGCTCACCACCGCTCAATGAGGGCAATCAGCCCCAGCATTTT. It yields the protein CASSPPLNEGNQPQHF.

A single count supports this clone. The J gene is TRBJ2-3, the V gene TRBV3-1 (or the pseudogene TRBV3-2); no definite D call. The CDR3 has 14 amino acids. The V gene lost 1 base and the J gene lost 0 bases, with 5 bases spanning the gap. The germline CDR1 and CDR2 sequences are LGHDT and YNNKEL (reference sequence). The CDR3 region has the DNA TGTGCCAGCAGCCAAGCCCTTAGCACAGATACGCAGTATTTT. This translates into CASSQALSTDTQYF.

The genes are TRBV5-1 and TRBJ2-6; 8 bases agree with TRBD1. With V trimmed by 4 bases and J by 2 bases, 8 bases remained unmatched. The CDR3 covers 17 residues. From germline, CDR1 is SGHRS and CDR2 YFSETQ. The DNA of the CDR3 is TGCGCCAGCAGCGGCCAGGGGGCCATGGCTGGGGCCAACGTCCTGACTTTC. Residues: CASSGQGAMAGANVLTF.

J is TRBJ2-5 and V is TRBV7-6, with D tentatively TRBD2 (6 bases). The CDR3 has 13 residues. V was shortened by 6 bases and J by 5 bases, with 13 bases between the two germline ends. CDR1 is SGHVS and CDR2 is FNYEAQ in the germline V gene. The CDR3 DNA follows: TGTGCCAGCAGTCCCTTTGGGGGGGAGACCCAGTACTTC. It yields the protein CASSPFGGETQYF.

The chain uses TRBV9 and TRBJ2-1; TRBD2 matches 9 bases. Germline CDR1 and CDR2: SGDLS and YYNGEE. Trimming removed 0 bases from V and 2 bases from J; junction bases left unmatched: 9. CDR3 length: 18 residues. The chain's CDR3 is CASSVEGLAGAPYNEQFF. The CDR3 DNA is TGTGCCAGCAGCGTAGAAGGTTTAGCGGGGGCCCCCTACAATGAGCAGTTCTTC.

The CDR3 bases are TGTGCCAGCAGCCAAGAGCGCGGGGGCAGCGGAAACATTCAGTACTTC. It is translated as CASSQERGGSGNIQYF. The V gene is TRBV4-2, the J gene TRBJ2-4; tentative D call: TRBD2 (7 bases). The V gene lost 0 bases and the J gene lost 6 bases, with 15 bases spanning the gap. The CDR3 is 16 residues long. In germline, CDR1 is LGHNA, CDR2 YNFKEQ.